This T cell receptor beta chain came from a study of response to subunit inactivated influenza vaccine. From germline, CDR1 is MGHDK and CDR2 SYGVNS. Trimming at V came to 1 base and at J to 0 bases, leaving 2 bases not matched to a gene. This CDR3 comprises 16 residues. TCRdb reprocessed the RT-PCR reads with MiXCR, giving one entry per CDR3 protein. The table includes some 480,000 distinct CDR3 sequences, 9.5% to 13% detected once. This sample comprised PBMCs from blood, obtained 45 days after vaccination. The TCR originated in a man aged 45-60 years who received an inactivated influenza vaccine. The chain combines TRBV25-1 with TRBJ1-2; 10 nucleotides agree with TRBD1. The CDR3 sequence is CASSEFGTGANYGYTF. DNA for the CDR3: TGTGCCAGCAGTGAATTCGGGACAGGGGCTAACTATGGCTACACCTTC.